This T cell receptor (beta chain) was profiled in a study of T cell changes during pregnancy in multiple sclerosis. This CDR3 comprises 13 residues. The V end was cut by 8 bases, the J end by 7 bases, with 15 bases between. Germline V gives CDR1 SNHLY, CDR2 FYNNEI. Only in-frame clones appear in the TCRdb table, and some are missing; sequencing was by immunoSEQ multiplex PCR. The sample has 36,000 or so clones, 85% to 95% seen once. The chain recombines TRBV2 with TRBJ2-1; D tentatively reads TRBD1 or TRBD2 (5 bases each). This TCR was sampled from a female donor with multiple sclerosis, enrolled in a pregnancy study. Sequencing input: PBMCs (not recorded whether the cells were cultured). The CDR3 nucleotides read TGTGCCAGCGTGCAAGGGGAGATGAATGAGCAGTTCTTC. It encodes CASVQGEMNEQFF. The complete variable domain, with remaining parts taken from reference TRBV2 and TRBJ2-1, reads EPEVTQTPSHQVTQMGQEVILRCVPISNHLYFYWYRQILGQKVEFLVSFYNNEISEKSEIFDDQFSVERPDGSNFTLKIRSTKLEDSAMYFCASVQGEMNEQFFGPGTRLTVL.